A single sample gave rise to the 11 T cell receptor beta chains below, sequenced in a study of T cells in Graves' hyperthyroidism and ophthalmopathy. Researchers took RNA transcripts and amplified the TCR beta CDR3 regions from them. TCR CDR3 underwent first-round RT-PCR with the HTBI primer set. MiXCR was run by TCRdb on the multiplex PCR reads, yielding one entry per CDR3 protein. The sample has under 550,000 distinct CDR3 sequences, 15% to 20% seen once. Sequenced sample: blood. These receptors were obtained from a man aged 40-49 years with Graves' ophthalmopathy.

This clonotype was observed many times. In nucleotides, the CDR3 is TGTGCCAGCTCACAATCAGGGTTTGGGAACACTGAAGCTTTCTTT. Protein product: CASSQSGFGNTEAFF. V and J are TRBV18 and TRBJ1-1, with TRBD1 as a possible D gene (5 bases). Germline V gene lookup returns CDR1 KGHSH and CDR2 LQKENI. V lost 4 bases and J 1 base, leaving 13 bases between the germline ends. This CDR3 comprises 15 residues.

The chain employs TRBV5-5 and TRBJ1-2, with 7 bases matching TRBD1. The CDR3 consists of 15 residues. Per the germline V gene, CDR1 is SGHKS and CDR2 is YYEKEE (reference sequence). Trimming took 2 bases from V and 5 from J; bases not matched to a gene: 9. CDR3 in DNA: TGTGCCAGCAGCTTTCTAGGGGACAGCTTTTATGGCTACACCTTC. This codes for CASSFLGDSFYGYTF.

This rearrangement joins TRBV4-1 to TRBJ2-1; D is unresolved. The germline V and J ends were trimmed by 1 base and 8 bases, with 12 bases remaining between them. The CDR3 is made up of 14 amino acids. From germline, CDR1 is MGHRA and CDR2 YSYEKL. The CDR3 reads CASSQVPRVDEQFF. The CDR3 DNA follows: TGCGCCAGCAGCCAAGTTCCTAGAGTGGATGAGCAGTTCTTC.

At least ten counts were recorded for this clonotype. V usage is TRBV7-2 and J usage is TRBJ1-5; 8 bases line up with TRBD1. After removal of 1 base from V and 2 bases from J, the junction contained 4 bases not matched to a gene. Germline values: CDR1 SGHTA, CDR2 FQGNSA. The CDR3 has 16 amino acids. CDR3 amino acids: CASSLGTGYGNQPQHF. The CDR3 DNA is TGTGCCAGCAGCTTAGGGACAGGGTATGGCAATCAGCCCCAGCATTTT.

The chain has TRBV20-1 and TRBJ2-1; the match to TRBD2 covers 8 bases. Trimming removed 3 bases from V and 0 bases from J; junction bases left unmatched: 4. Germline CDR1 DFQATT, CDR2 SNEGSKA (reference sequence). CDR3 length: 15 amino acids. CDR3 nucleotides: TGCAGTGCTAGGGCGGGAGGCCTCTCCTACAATGAGCAGTTCTTC. Amino acid sequence: CSARAGGLSYNEQFF.

This clonotype was counted between two and nine times. V is TRBV9 and J is TRBJ2-2, with unresolved D. Germline assignment: CDR1 SGDLS and CDR2 YYNGEE. V dropped 2 bases and J dropped 1 base, with 6 bases sitting between them. This CDR3 contains 14 residues. The CDR3 loop reads CASSVGGNTGELFF. The CDR3 DNA sequence: TGTGCCAGCAGCGTTGGTGGGAACACCGGGGAGCTGTTTTTT.

This clonotype was counted ten times or more. The V gene is TRBV30, the J gene TRBJ2-6; D is ambiguous. The ends were cut back, 7 bases at V and 2 bases at J, with 6 bases in the middle. CDR3 length: 12 residues. Germline V CDR1 and CDR2: GTSNPN, SVGIG (reference sequence). This chain's CDR3 is CASRPGANVLTF. The CDR3 nucleotides read TGTGCCTCCCGCCCTGGGGCCAACGTCCTGACTTTC.

The chain combines TRBV4-1 with TRBJ2-2, with TRBD1 matching 12 bases. The CDR3 totals 15 residues. The V and J ends lost 4 bases and 6 bases, in that order; junction bases with no gene match: 3. Per germline, CDR1 MGHRA and CDR2 YSYEKL. The CDR3 region is CASSPGQGASGELFF. The CDR3 DNA sequence: TGCGCCAGCAGCCCGGGACAGGGGGCCTCCGGGGAGCTGTTTTTT.

The chain uses TRBV4-1 and TRBJ2-5; D tentatively reads TRBD1 or TRBD2 (6 bases each). V was pared by 1 base and J by 4 bases, with 13 bases between. The length of the CDR3 is 15 residues. Germline CDR1 reads MGHRA; CDR2 reads YSYEKL. CDR3 amino acids: CASSQVSGGRETQYF. The CDR3 DNA is TGCGCCAGCAGCCAAGTTAGTGGGGGGCGAGAGACCCAGTACTTC.

The sample holds a few counts of this clonotype. The CDR3 DNA reads as TGTGCCAGCAGCTTAGCACAGGGGCCGGCGTTTGTTGGATACTACGAGCAGTACTTC. It encodes CASSLAQGPAFVGYYEQYF. V usage is TRBV7-8 and J usage is TRBJ2-7, with 7 bases fitting TRBD1. The CDR3 spans 19 residues. Germline assignment: CDR1 SGHVS and CDR2 FQNEAQ. The trim removed 0 bases at V and 3 bases at J, leaving 17 bases unmatched.

V is TRBV19 and J is TRBJ2-1, with unresolved D. The CDR3 runs to 13 residues. The germline V gene has CDR1 LNHDA and CDR2 SQIVND (reference sequence). V shed 3 bases and J shed 4 bases, with 7 bases lying between them. The CDR3 reads CASSMRYYNEQFF. DNA of the CDR3: TGTGCCAGTAGTATGAGGTATTACAATGAGCAGTTCTTC.